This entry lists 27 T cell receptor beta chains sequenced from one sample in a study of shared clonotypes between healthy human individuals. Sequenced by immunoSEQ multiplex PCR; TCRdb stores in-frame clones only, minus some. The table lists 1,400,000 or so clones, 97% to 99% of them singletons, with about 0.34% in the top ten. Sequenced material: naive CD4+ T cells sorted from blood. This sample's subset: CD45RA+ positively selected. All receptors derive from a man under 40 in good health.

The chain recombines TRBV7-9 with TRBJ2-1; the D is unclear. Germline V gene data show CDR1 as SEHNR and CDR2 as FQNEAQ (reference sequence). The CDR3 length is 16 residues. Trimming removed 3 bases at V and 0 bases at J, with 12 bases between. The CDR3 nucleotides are TGTGCCAGCAGCTTTTCGAGGACCAGCTCCTACAATGAGCAGTTCTTC. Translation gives CASSFSRTSSYNEQFF.

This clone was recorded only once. CDR3 DNA sequence: TGTGCCAGCAGTCTGCAGGCGTTTAGCAATCAGCCCCAGCATTTT. Amino acid sequence: CASSLQAFSNQPQHF. The rearrangement joins TRBV28 to TRBJ1-5; no definite D call. The CDR3 extends over 15 amino acids. The germline V gene has CDR1 MDHEN and CDR2 SYDVKM. Trimming cost V 5 bases and J 0 bases, with 11 bases left between them.

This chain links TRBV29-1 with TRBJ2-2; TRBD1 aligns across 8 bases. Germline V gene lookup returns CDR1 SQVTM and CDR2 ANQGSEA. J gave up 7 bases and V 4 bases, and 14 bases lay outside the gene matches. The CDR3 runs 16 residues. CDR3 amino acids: CSVGELRTGLGGELFF. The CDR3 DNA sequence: TGCAGCGTTGGGGAGCTTCGGACAGGGCTGGGCGGGGAGCTGTTTTTT.

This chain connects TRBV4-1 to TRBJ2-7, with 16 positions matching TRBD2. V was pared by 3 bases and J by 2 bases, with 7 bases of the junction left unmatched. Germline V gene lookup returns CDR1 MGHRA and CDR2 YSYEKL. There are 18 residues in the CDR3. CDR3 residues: CASSQGGLAGGPPYEQYF. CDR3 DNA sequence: TGCGCCAGCAGCCAGGGGGGACTAGCGGGAGGGCCTCCCTACGAGCAGTACTTC.

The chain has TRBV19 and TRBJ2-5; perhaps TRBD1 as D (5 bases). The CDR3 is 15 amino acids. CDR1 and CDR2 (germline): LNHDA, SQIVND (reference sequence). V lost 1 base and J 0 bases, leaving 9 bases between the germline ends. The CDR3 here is CASSIGAGYQETQYF. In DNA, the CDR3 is TGTGCCAGTAGTATAGGTGCAGGGTACCAAGAGACCCAGTACTTC. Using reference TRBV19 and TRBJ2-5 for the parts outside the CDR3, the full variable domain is DGGITQSPKYLFRKEGQNVTLSCEQNLNHDAMYWYRQDPGQGLRLIYYSQIVNDFQKGDIAEGYSVSREKKESFPLTVTSAQKNPTAFYLCASSIGAGYQETQYFGPGTRLLVL.

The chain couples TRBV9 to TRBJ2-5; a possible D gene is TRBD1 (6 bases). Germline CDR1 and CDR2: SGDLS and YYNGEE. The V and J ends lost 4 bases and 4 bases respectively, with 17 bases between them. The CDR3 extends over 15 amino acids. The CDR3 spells CASSQTWGLRETQYF. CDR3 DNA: TGTGCCAGCAGCCAAACATGGGGGCTGAGAGAGACCCAGTACTTC.

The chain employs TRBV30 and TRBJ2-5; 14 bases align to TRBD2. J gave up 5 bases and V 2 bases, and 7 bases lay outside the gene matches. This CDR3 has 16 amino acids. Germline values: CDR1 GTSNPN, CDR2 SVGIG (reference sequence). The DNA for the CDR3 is TGTGCCTGGAGTACAGGGACTAGCGGGAGATGGGAGACCCAGTACTTC. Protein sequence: CAWSTGTSGRWETQYF.

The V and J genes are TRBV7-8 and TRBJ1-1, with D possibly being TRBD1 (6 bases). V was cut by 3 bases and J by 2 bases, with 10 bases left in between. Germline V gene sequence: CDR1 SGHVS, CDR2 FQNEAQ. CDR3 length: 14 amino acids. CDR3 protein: CASSLDRFNTEAFF. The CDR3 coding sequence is TGTGCCAGCAGCTTGGACAGATTCAACACTGAAGCTTTCTTT.

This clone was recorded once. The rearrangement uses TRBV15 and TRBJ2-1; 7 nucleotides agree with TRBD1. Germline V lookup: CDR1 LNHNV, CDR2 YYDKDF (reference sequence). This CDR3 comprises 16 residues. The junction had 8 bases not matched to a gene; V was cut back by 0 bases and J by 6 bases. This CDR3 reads CATSREARGLSNEQFF. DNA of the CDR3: TGTGCCACCAGCAGAGAGGCAAGGGGGCTATCCAATGAGCAGTTCTTC.

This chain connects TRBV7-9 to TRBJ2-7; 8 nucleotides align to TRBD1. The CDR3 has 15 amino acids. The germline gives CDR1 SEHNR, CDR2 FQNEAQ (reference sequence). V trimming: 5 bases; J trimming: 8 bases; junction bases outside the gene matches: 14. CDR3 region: CASSHRTGQPSKQYF. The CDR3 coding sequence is TGTGCCAGCAGCCACCGGACAGGGCAACCTTCAAAGCAGTACTTC.

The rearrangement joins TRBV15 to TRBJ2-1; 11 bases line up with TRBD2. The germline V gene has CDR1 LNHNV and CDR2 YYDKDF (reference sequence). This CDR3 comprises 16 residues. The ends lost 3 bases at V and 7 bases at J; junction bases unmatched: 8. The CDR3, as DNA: TGTGCCACCAGCAGTGAGATAGCGGGAGGGTTTAATGAGCAGTTCTTC. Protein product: CATSSEIAGGFNEQFF.

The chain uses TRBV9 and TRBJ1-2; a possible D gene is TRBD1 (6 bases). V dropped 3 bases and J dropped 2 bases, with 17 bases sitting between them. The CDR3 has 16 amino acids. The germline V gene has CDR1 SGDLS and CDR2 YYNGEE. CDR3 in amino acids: CASSAAPRGPNYGYTF. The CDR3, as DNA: TGTGCCAGCAGCGCCGCGCCCAGGGGCCCGAACTATGGCTACACCTTC. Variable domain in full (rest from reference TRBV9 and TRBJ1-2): DSGVTQTPKHLITATGQRVTLRCSPRSGDLSVYWYQQSLDQGLQFLIQYYNGEERAKGNILERFSAQQFPDLHSELNLSSLELGDSALYFCASSAAPRGPNYGYTFGSGTRLTVV.

CDR3 coding DNA: TGTGCCAGCAGCGTAGGCCTAAGGGGGCTCAACTATGGCTACACCTTC. As protein: CASSVGLRGLNYGYTF. The rearrangement uses TRBV9 and TRBJ1-2, with 7 bases aligning to TRBD1. Germline-derived CDR1 and CDR2 are SGDLS and YYNGEE. Losses at the gene ends were 0 bases for V and 2 bases for J; bases not matched to a gene: 7. The CDR3 has 16 residues.

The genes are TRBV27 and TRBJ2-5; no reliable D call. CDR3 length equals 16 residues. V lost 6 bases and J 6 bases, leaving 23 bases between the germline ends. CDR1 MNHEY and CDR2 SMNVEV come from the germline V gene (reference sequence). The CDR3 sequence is CASSSSGPSTGKTQYF. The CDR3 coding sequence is TGTGCCAGCAGCAGCTCCGGGCCGAGCACTGGGAAGACCCAGTACTTC.

The CDR3 DNA reads TGTGCCAGCAGCTTTGGAACGGGCAATCAGCCCCAGCATTTT. It is translated as CASSFGTGNQPQHF. This sequence joins TRBV11-3 and TRBJ1-5; D remains ambiguous. This CDR3 is built from 14 residues. In germline, CDR1 is SGHNT, CDR2 YENEEA. Trimming removed 3 bases at V and 2 bases at J, with 8 bases between.

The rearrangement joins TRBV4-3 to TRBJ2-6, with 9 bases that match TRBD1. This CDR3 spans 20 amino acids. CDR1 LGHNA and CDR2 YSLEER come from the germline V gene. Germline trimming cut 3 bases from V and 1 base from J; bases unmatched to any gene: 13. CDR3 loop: CASSHLWLRQGGSGANVLTF. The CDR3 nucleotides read TGCGCCAGCAGCCATCTTTGGCTTAGACAGGGGGGGTCTGGGGCCAACGTCCTGACTTTC.

The CDR3 coding sequence is TGTGCCAGCAGCGCACCTAGGACTTTGACTAATGAAAAACTGTTTTTT. Residues: CASSAPRTLTNEKLFF. This sequence joins TRBV7-9 and TRBJ1-4; D uncertain. This CDR3 has 16 amino acids. Trimming left V 5 bases short and J 2 bases short, with 15 bases between. In germline, CDR1 is SEHNR, CDR2 FQNEAQ (reference sequence).

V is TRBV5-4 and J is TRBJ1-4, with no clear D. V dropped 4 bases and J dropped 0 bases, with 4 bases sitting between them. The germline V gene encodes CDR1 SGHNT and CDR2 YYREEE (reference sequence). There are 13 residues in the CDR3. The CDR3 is CASSITTNEKLFF. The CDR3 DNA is TGTGCCAGCAGCATTACAACTAATGAAAAACTGTTTTTT.

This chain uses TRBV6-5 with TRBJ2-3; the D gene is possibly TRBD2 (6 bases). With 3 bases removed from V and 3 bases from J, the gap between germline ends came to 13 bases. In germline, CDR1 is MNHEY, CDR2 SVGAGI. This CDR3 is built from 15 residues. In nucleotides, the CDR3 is TGTGCCAGCAGTTATTCTGCGGGATCTACAGATACGCAGTATTTT. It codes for CASSYSAGSTDTQYF.

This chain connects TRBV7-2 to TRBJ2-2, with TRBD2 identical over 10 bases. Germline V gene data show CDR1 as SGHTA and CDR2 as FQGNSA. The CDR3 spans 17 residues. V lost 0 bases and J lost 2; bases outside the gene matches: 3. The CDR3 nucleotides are TGTGCCAGCAGCTTAGCGCTACTAGCGGGAAACACCGGGGAGCTGTTTTTT. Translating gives CASSLALLAGNTGELFF.

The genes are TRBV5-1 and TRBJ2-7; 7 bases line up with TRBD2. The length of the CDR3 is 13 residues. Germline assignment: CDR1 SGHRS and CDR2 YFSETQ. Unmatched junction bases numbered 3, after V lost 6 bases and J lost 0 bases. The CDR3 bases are TGCGCCAGCAAGGGAGGGAGCTCCTACGAGCAGTACTTC. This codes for CASKGGSSYEQYF.

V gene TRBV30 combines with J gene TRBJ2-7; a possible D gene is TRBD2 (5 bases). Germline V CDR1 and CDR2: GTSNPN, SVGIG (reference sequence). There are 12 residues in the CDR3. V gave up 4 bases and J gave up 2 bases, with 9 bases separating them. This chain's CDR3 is CAWTLATYEQYF. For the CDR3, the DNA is TGTGCCTGGACCCTAGCTACCTACGAGCAGTACTTC. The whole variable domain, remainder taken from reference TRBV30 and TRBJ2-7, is SQTIHQWPATLVQPVGSPLSLECTVEGTSNPNLYWYRQAAGRGLQLLFYSVGIGQISSEVPQNLSASRPQDRQFILSSKKLLLSDSGFYLCAWTLATYEQYFGPGTRLTVT.

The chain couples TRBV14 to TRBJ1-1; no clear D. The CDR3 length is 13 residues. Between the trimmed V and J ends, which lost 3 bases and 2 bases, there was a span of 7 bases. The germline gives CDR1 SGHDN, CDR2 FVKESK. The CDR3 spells CASSHRPNTEAFF. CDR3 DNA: TGTGCCAGCAGCCACCGACCTAACACTGAAGCTTTCTTT.

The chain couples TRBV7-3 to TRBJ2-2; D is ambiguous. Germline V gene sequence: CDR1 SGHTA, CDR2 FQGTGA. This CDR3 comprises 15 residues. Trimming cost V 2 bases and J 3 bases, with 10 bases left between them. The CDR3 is CASSLRGGYTGELFF. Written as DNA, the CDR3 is TGTGCCAGCAGCTTACGTGGCGGATACACCGGGGAGCTGTTTTTT.

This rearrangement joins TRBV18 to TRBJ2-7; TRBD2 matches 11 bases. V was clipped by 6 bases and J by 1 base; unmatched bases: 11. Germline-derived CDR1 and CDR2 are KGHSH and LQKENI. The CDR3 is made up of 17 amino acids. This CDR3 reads CASSKDTSGSPSYEQYF. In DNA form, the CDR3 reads TGTGCCAGCTCGAAAGACACTAGCGGGAGTCCTTCCTACGAGCAGTACTTC.

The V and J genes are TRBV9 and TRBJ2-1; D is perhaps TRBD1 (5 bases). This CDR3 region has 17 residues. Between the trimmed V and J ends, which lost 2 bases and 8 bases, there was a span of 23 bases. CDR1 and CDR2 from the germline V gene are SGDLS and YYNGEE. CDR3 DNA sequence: TGTGCCAGCAGCGTTTTCCCCCGGGTGGGTTCCAGGGATGAGCAGTTCTTC. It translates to CASSVFPRVGSRDEQFF.

The CDR3 coding sequence is TGTGCCAGCAGGTTTGACAATTCCCGCAATCAGCCCCAGCATTTT. Translating it yields CASRFDNSRNQPQHF. This rearrangement joins TRBV2 to TRBJ1-5; no clear D. The germline V and J ends were trimmed by 6 bases and 2 bases, with 14 bases remaining between them. Per germline, CDR1 SNHLY and CDR2 FYNNEI. The CDR3 has 15 residues.